This passage covers 13 T cell receptor beta chains from one sample sequenced in a study of CD8+ T cells in alopecia areata. The authors extracted RNA and reverse transcribed it into cDNA as the sequencing template. The data were produced by immunoSEQ multiplex PCR, yet TCRdb's version contains in-frame clones alone and is incomplete. Among about 110,000 clones listed, 59% were seen once. Sequences were obtained from CD8+ T cells sorted from blood. Every receptor here comes from a human donor in good health.

This clone was seen just once. A clone one base away is much larger, so this may be a read error. The rearrangement joins TRBV7-9 to TRBJ1-1; D unresolved. The CDR3 consists of 14 residues. The germline V and J ends were trimmed by 1 base and 1 base, with 7 bases remaining between them. Germline V gene sequence: CDR1 SEHNR, CDR2 FQNEAQ (reference sequence). The CDR3 spells CASSLGLGNTEAFF. As DNA, the CDR3 is TGTGCCAGCAGCTTAGGACTGGGGAACACTGAAGCTTTCTTT.

As concerns this clone: The junction departs from germline at one end; a sequencing error may be responsible. The V gene is TRBV7-4, the J gene TRBJ2-5, with D possibly TRBD2 on 8 matching bases. Per the germline V gene, CDR1 is SGHVT and CDR2 is SQSDAQ. The CDR3 covers 11 residues. For the CDR3, the DNA is TGTGCCAGCAGCGACGGGAGGGACAGAAACTTC. Its translation is CASSDGRDRNF.

The genes are TRBV29-1 and TRBJ2-5; possibly TRBD1 for D (8 bases). The CDR3 sequence is 15 residues long. V was clipped by 3 bases and J by 5 bases, with 19 bases between them. Germline CDR1 is SQVTM and CDR2 is ANQGSEA. CDR3 coding DNA: TGCAGCGTTGAGGCGGGGGAGACAGGGGCCGAGACCCAGTACTTC. It encodes CSVEAGETGAETQYF. Full variable domain (rest looked up from reference TRBV29-1 and TRBJ2-5): SAVISQKPSRDICQRGTSLTIQCQVDSQVTMMFWYRQQPGQSLTLIATANQGSEATYESGFVIDKFPISRPNLTFSTLTVSNMSPEDSSIYLCSVEAGETGAETQYFGPGTRLLVL.

The CDR3 nucleotides are TGTGCCAGCAGTCCCACCCCAGGGGGCACTGAAGCTTTCTTT. Protein product: CASSPTPGGTEAFF. The rearrangement joins TRBV2 to TRBJ1-1; TRBD1 matches 7 bases. The trim removed 5 bases at V and 4 bases at J, leaving 7 bases unmatched. The CDR3 spans 14 residues. Germline V CDR1 and CDR2: SNHLY, FYNNEI.

This clone appeared once. The CDR3 protein is CASSLEMGVNNEQFF. In DNA, the CDR3 is TGCGCCAGCAGCTTGGAAATGGGAGTGAACAATGAGCAGTTCTTC. This chain uses TRBV5-1 with TRBJ2-1; possible D gene TRBD2, 5 bases. V dropped 0 bases and J dropped 5 bases, with 12 bases sitting between them. Germline lookup yields CDR1 SGHRS and CDR2 YFSETQ. The CDR3 runs 15 residues.

CDR3 amino acids: CASSLALNTEAFF. In DNA form, the CDR3 reads TGTGCCAGCAGTTTGGCCCTGAACACTGAAGCTTTCTTT. This chain joins TRBV28 and TRBJ1-1; D gene unclear. CDR3 length: 13 amino acids. The V gene lost 3 bases and the J gene lost 0 bases, with 5 bases spanning the gap. Germline V gives CDR1 MDHEN, CDR2 SYDVKM.

This clone has a handful of counts. The V and J genes are TRBV6-5 and TRBJ2-1; D is possibly TRBD1 or TRBD2 (5 bases each). Germline V lookup: CDR1 MNHEY, CDR2 SVGAGI. The V end lost 0 bases, the J end lost 3 bases, and 12 bases lay between the germline ends. CDR3 length: 16 amino acids. The CDR3 protein is CASSYSVGVNYNEQFF. For the CDR3, the DNA is TGTGCCAGCAGTTACTCGGTGGGGGTCAACTACAATGAGCAGTTCTTC.

The chain couples TRBV6-1 to TRBJ2-6, with D unresolved. CDR3 length: 14 residues. The V gene lost 8 bases and the J gene lost 0 bases, with 8 bases spanning the gap. Per the germline V gene, CDR1 is MNHNS and CDR2 is SASEGT. Written as DNA, the CDR3 is TGTGCCAGCCAGGATGTCTCTGGGGCCAACGTCCTGACTTTC. Protein: CASQDVSGANVLTF.

V gene TRBV7-9 combines with J gene TRBJ2-7; 11 nucleotides match TRBD2. V lost 1 base and J lost 7; bases outside the gene matches: 9. This CDR3 spans 16 amino acids. Germline V gene data show CDR1 as SEHNR and CDR2 as FQNEAQ (reference sequence). The CDR3 DNA is TGTGCCAGCAGCTTAGACCTAGCGGGGGGACTTTGGGAGCAGTACTTC. This codes for CASSLDLAGGLWEQYF. Full variable domain (outside the CDR3, taken from reference TRBV7-9 and TRBJ2-7): DTGVSQNPRHKITKRGQNVTFRCDPISEHNRLYWYRQTLGQGPEFLTYFQNEAQLEKSRLLSDRFSAERPKGSFSTLEIQRTEQGDSAMYLCASSLDLAGGLWEQYFGPGTRLTVT.

The chain uses TRBV11-2 and TRBJ2-1; weak D call: TRBD1 (6 bases). The germline V gene encodes CDR1 SGHAT and CDR2 FQNNGV. The CDR3 extends over 14 amino acids. V dropped 4 bases and J dropped 4 bases, with 11 bases sitting between them. CDR3 in DNA: TGTGCCAGCAGCTCGGACAGCGTTTACAATGAGCAGTTCTTC. Encoded protein: CASSSDSVYNEQFF.

The gene calls are TRBV6-5 and TRBJ2-3, with D unresolved. CDR3 length equals 14 residues. V lost 4 bases and J 0 bases, leaving 8 bases between the germline ends. Germline CDR1 MNHEY, CDR2 SVGAGI. The CDR3 reads CASSSLTSTDTQYF. CDR3 nucleotide sequence: TGTGCCAGCAGTTCGTTGACTAGCACAGATACGCAGTATTTT.

In its sample, this clone was seen once. The rearrangement links TRBV29-1 to TRBJ1-2; 12 bases map to TRBD1. CDR1 and CDR2 (germline): SQVTM, ANQGSEA. The CDR3 sequence is 18 residues long. V gave up 0 bases and J gave up 5 bases; unmatched junction bases: 13. The CDR3 DNA is TGCAGCGTTGAAGATCAAGGGGGACAGGGGGCAGTAAGATATGGCTACACCTTC. This encodes CSVEDQGGQGAVRYGYTF.

The CDR3 reads CASSLPGTGANEQFF. The DNA for the CDR3 is TGTGCCAGCAGCCTGCCCGGGACAGGGGCCAATGAGCAGTTCTTC. The chain joins TRBV7-2 to TRBJ2-1, with 10 bases aligning to TRBD1. The CDR3 contains 15 residues. Germline assignment: CDR1 SGHTA and CDR2 FQGNSA. The V and J ends lost 5 bases and 6 bases, in that order; junction bases with no gene match: 7.